The clone carrying this TCR beta chain was observed a handful of times. Antigen unknown. Quantitative 5'-RACE with molecular barcodes generated TCR beta libraries. In TCRdb, the 5' RACE reads were re-called with MiXCR into one record per CDR3 protein. The sample includes just under 350,000 distinct CDR3 sequences, roughly 15% of them seen just once. This specimen comes from a study of CD8 T cells in ankylosing spondylitis. Study-wide results and limits: In ankylosing spondylitis patients, matched synovial fluid reportedly showed significant enrichment of disease-linked clones. Characteristic, it appeared, of ankylosing spondylitis blood was a TCR beta motif of roughly 8 highly homologous variants.

The source of this sequence is a male donor with ankylosing spondylitis or in good health (not recorded which). The sample consisted of blood, either unsorted or a sorted T cell fraction (not recorded which).

The CDR3 reads CASSRRLAYEQYF. In DNA form, the CDR3 reads TGTGCCAGCAGTCGCAGGCTCGCCTACGAGCAGTACTTC. The chain couples TRBV6-2 or TRBV6-3 to TRBJ2-7; D uncertain. Germline V gives CDR1 MNHEY, CDR2 SVGEGT. The germline V and J ends were trimmed by 5 bases and 2 bases, with 10 bases remaining between them. This CDR3 comprises 13 residues.